This T cell receptor (beta chain) was captured in a study of tissue T cells after allogeneic stem cell transplantation. This clone turned up a few times. Gene labels here are mouse ones. The CDR3 extends 1 residue past the end of the read, so its final part is completed from the germline J gene. CDR3 length equals 15 residues. Germline CDR1 and CDR2: SGHLS and HYDKME. Trimming pared 4 bases from V and 0 bases from J, leaving 9 bases between. Time point indicated: mouse harvest day 7 after allogeneic transplant. Tail vein injection delivered 10^7 T-cell-depleted bone marrow cells and 10^6 splenic CD5+ T cells. The repertoire was sequenced with immunoSEQ multiplex PCR; TCRdb's copy has only in-frame clones and lacks some. Here the sample spans about 7,800 clones, 35% to 55% being singletons.

The sample consisted of gut tissue. The chain has TRBV12-2 and TRBJ1-6; no clear D gene. TRBJ1-6 is an ORF for which the function is uncertain. This sequence was found in a female BALB/c mouse given C57BL/6 T cells with graft-versus-host disease after an allogeneic hematopoietic cell transplant. The chain's CDR3 is CASSLALSYNSPLYF. The CDR3 bases that were read are TGTGCCAGCTCCCTGGCACTTTCCTATAATTCGCCCCTCTAC.